This T cell receptor (beta chain) was profiled in a study of CD8 T cells in Susac syndrome. TCR beta sequences were obtained from blood CD8+ and CD4+ T cells. Germline V lookup: CDR1 MDHEN, CDR2 SYDVKM. The CDR3 contains 14 residues. Deletions cut 3 bases from V and 5 bases from J, with 11 bases between. Random hexamers served to reverse transcribe roughly 0.5 to 1 ug RNA. One entry per CDR3 protein results from TCRdb running MiXCR on the immunoSEQ multiplex PCR reads. The data hold fewer than 150,000 distinct CDR3 sequences, with more than 85% observed a single time. The receptor was derived from a human donor with Susac syndrome. What was sequenced was CD8+ T cells from PBMCs. The V gene is TRBV28, the J gene TRBJ1-5, with D unresolved. CDR3: CASSFDQADQPQHF. The CDR3 DNA sequence: TGTGCCAGCAGTTTTGATCAGGCGGATCAGCCCCAGCATTTT.